Presented here are 21 T cell receptor beta chains from one specimen sequenced in a study of T cells in women clearing cervical HPV infection. Profiled with immunoSEQ multiplex PCR; TCRdb holds only in-frame clones, not every one. The sample yields about 35,000 clones, of which the top ten take up roughly 1.6%. Sequenced sample: blood buffy coat. These receptor sequences come from a woman aged 18 to 75 with a cervical HPV16 infection that either progressed to CIN3+ or cleared (not recorded which).

With regard to this clone: The CDR3 extends 3 residues past the end of the read, so its final part is completed from the germline J gene. The V gene is TRBV7-2, the J gene TRBJ1-6, with D possibly being TRBD1 (5 bases). Trimming shortened V by 5 bases and J by 7 bases, and 12 bases separated the two germline ends. Germline CDR1 and CDR2: SGHTA and FQGNSA. The CDR3 is 14 residues long. The CDR3: CASSPRQRNSPLHF. CDR3 DNA (partial): TGTGCCAGCAGCCCACGACAGCGAAATTCACCC.

About this clone: The CDR3 extends 3 residues past the end of the read, so its final part is completed from the germline J gene. The J gene is TRBJ1-1, the V gene TRBV2, with TRBD1 matching over 7 bases. Germline V gene data show CDR1 as SNHLY and CDR2 as FYNNEI. The V gene end was trimmed by 6 bases and the J gene end by 6 bases; junction bases not matched to a gene: 4. CDR3 length equals 12 residues. CDR3 in amino acids: CASRDRGPEAFF. The part of the CDR3 DNA that was read is TGTGCCAGCAGAGATAGGGGGCCTGAA. Full variable domain (outside the CDR3, taken from reference TRBV2 and TRBJ1-1): EPEVTQTPSHQVTQMGQEVILRCVPISNHLYFYWYRQILGQKVEFLVSFYNNEISEKSEIFDDQFSVERPDGSNFTLKIRSTKLEDSAMYFCASRDRGPEAFFGQGTRLTVV.

About this clone itself: The CDR3 goes on 3 residues after the read ends, and that part is filled in from the germline J gene. The rearrangement uses TRBV7-6 and TRBJ1-4, with a possible D match to TRBD1 (5 bases). CDR1 and CDR2 from the germline V gene are SGHVS and FNYEAQ. CDR3 size: 15 residues. The covered CDR3 bases are TGTGCCAGCAGCCTGACACCCTCTGGGGCCAACGTA. Translating gives CASSLTPSGANV. The entire CDR3 protein reads CASSLTPSGANVLFF.

As for this clone: The DNA ends 3 residues before the CDR3 does, and the rest of the CDR3 is filled in from the germline J gene. The V call is TRBV5-6, the J call TRBJ1-1; 7 bases map to TRBD1. Losses at the gene ends were 4 bases for V and 5 bases for J; bases not matched to a gene: 2. The CDR3 is 12 amino acids. Germline V lookup: CDR1 SGHDT, CDR2 YYEEEE. The sequenced CDR3 bases are TGTGCCAGCAGCCCAGGGGGGACTGAA. It encodes CASSPGGTE. The entire CDR3 is CASSPGGTEAFF.

About this clone itself: The read ends 3 residues before the CDR3 terminus; that terminus is restored from the germline J gene. The chain carries TRBV14 and TRBJ2-7; D perhaps matches TRBD2 (6 bases). Between the trimmed V and J ends, which lost 1 base and 6 bases, there was a span of 7 bases. This CDR3 has 12 amino acids. Germline-derived CDR1 and CDR2 are SGHDN and FVKESK. CDR3 sequence: CASSQGGLEQYF. Partial CDR3 DNA: TGTGCCAGCAGCCAAGGGGGACTCGAG.

As to this clone: The CDR3 extends 3 residues past the end of the read, so its final part is completed from the germline J gene. V is TRBV9 and J is TRBJ2-1; no reliable D call. This CDR3 region has 15 residues. CDR1 is SGDLS and CDR2 is YYNGEE in the germline V gene. Trimming removed 0 bases from V and 6 bases from J, with 13 bases in between. The CDR3 here is CASSVDVGHINEQFF. CDR3 bases read: TGTGCCAGCAGCGTAGATGTGGGCCACATCAATGAG.

On this clone itself: The read terminates 3 residues ahead of where the CDR3 ends, so the germline J gene completes it. The chain combines TRBV6-1 with TRBJ1-5; TRBD1 might be the D (6 bases). The CDR3 loop spans 13 amino acids. Per germline, CDR1 MNHNS and CDR2 SASEGT. V lost 4 bases, J lost 5 bases, and 9 bases lay in between. The CDR3 DNA, read in part, is TGTGCCAGCAGTGCGGGGGGCTATCAGCCC. It is translated as CASSAGGYQP. The complete CDR3 reads CASSAGGYQPQHF.

Turning to this clone: The read ends 3 residues before the CDR3 terminus; that terminus is restored from the germline J gene. V gene TRBV5-6 combines with J gene TRBJ1-2; D is ambiguous. The CDR3 is 14 residues long. Germline CDR1 reads SGHDT; CDR2 reads YYEEEE. The sequenced CDR3 bases are TGTGCCAGCAGCTTGGAACTTAACACAGATACC. Translating it yields CASSLELNTDT. The complete CDR3 sequence is CASSLELNTDTYTF.

With respect to this clone: The sequence runs out 3 residues before the end of the CDR3; the remainder is reconstructed from the germline J gene. This chain links TRBV5-1 with TRBJ1-1, with TRBD1 matching 7 bases. The CDR3 has 16 residues. The germline V gene has CDR1 SGHRS and CDR2 YFSETQ. Losses at the gene ends were 0 bases for V and 4 bases for J; bases not matched to a gene: 9. The CDR3 sequence is CASSLVSKGASTEAFF. CDR3 bases read: TGCGCCAGCAGCTTGGTCTCAAAGGGGGCGAGCACTGAA.

A remark on this clone: Read data end 3 residues before the CDR3 end; the end is taken from the germline J gene. The chain combines TRBV20-1 with TRBJ2-3; possibly TRBD1 for D (5 bases). The V gene lost 3 bases and the J gene lost 3 bases, with 13 bases spanning the gap. Germline lookup yields CDR1 DFQATT and CDR2 SNEGSKA (reference sequence). There are 14 residues in the CDR3. The part of the CDR3 DNA that was read is TGCAGTGCTAGCCAGGGCCTCCCGACAGATACG. Translation: CSASQGLPTDT. The full CDR3 reads CSASQGLPTDTQYF.

A note on this clone: The read ends 3 residues before the CDR3 terminus; that terminus is restored from the germline J gene. This chain links TRBV18 with TRBJ1-1; D perhaps matches TRBD1 (6 bases). The CDR3 covers 13 residues. Germline V gene lookup returns CDR1 KGHSH and CDR2 LQKENI. The DNA read from the CDR3 is TGTGCCAGCTCACCGGTACAGGGACATGGC. Amino acid sequence: CASSPVQGHG. The CDR3 reads in full as CASSPVQGHGAFF.

A remark on this clone: The CDR3 end lies 3 residues beyond the end of the read and is filled in from the germline J gene. This rearrangement joins TRBV10-1 to TRBJ2-3, with 8 positions matching TRBD2. The CDR3 is 16 residues long. Germline V lookup: CDR1 WNHNN, CDR2 SYGVQD (reference sequence). V was clipped by 6 bases and J by 0 bases; unmatched bases: 8. CDR3 DNA (partial): TGCGCCAGCAGCCTTAGCGGGGCTCTTAGCACAGATACG. Translation gives CASSLSGALSTDT. The full CDR3 sequence reads CASSLSGALSTDTQYF.

Comments on this clone: The CDR3 end lies 3 residues beyond the end of the read and is filled in from the germline J gene. The chain links TRBV6-1 to TRBJ1-6, with D possibly TRBD1 on 6 matching bases. The CDR3 extends over 16 amino acids. Trimming shortened V by 2 bases and J by 9 bases, and 17 bases separated the two germline ends. Germline loops: CDR1 MNHNS, CDR2 SASEGT. CDR3 region: CASSERGTGTFSPLHF. The covered CDR3 bases are TGTGCCAGCAGTGAAAGGGGTACAGGGACGTTTTCACCC.

With regard to this clone: Read sequence stops 3 residues before the CDR3 end, and the germline J gene provides the missing end. The V gene is TRBV19, the J gene TRBJ1-2; D is undetermined. Trimming left V 0 bases short and J 2 bases short, with 13 bases between. The germline V gene has CDR1 LNHDA and CDR2 SQIVND (reference sequence). The CDR3 length is 16 residues. The CDR3 region is CASSIDPLTENYGYTF. The sequenced CDR3 bases are TGTGCCAGTAGTATAGACCCCCTCACTGAAAACTATGGC.

With respect to this clone: The CDR3 end falls 3 residues outside the read, so it is completed with the germline J gene. V usage is TRBV18 and J usage is TRBJ2-3; TRBD1 might be the D (6 bases). The germline gives CDR1 KGHSH, CDR2 LQKENI. The CDR3 sequence is 14 residues long. V was cut by 4 bases and J by 5 bases, with 13 bases left in between. The CDR3 loop is CASSLQGSLDTQYF. The sequenced CDR3 bases are TGTGCCAGCTCACTACAGGGTTCTTTAGATACG.

The CDR3 loop reads CASSFSGRAENIQYF. The covered CDR3 bases are TGTGCCAGCAGTTTTAGCGGGAGGGCCGAAAACATT. This chain joins TRBV2 and TRBJ2-4, with 11 bases identical to TRBD2. The DNA ends 3 residues before the CDR3 does, and the rest of the CDR3 is filled in from the germline J gene. Germline V CDR1 and CDR2: SNHLY, FYNNEI. V was pared by 5 bases and J by 5 bases, with 5 bases of the junction left unmatched. The CDR3 has 15 residues.

As for this clone: The CDR3 end falls 3 residues outside the read, so it is completed with the germline J gene. The J gene is TRBJ2-3, the V gene TRBV18; D may be TRBD2 (6 bases). Germline V CDR1 and CDR2: KGHSH, LQKENI. There are 16 residues in the CDR3. The sequenced part of the CDR3 DNA is TGTGCCAGCTCACCAAGCAACGGTCGTGCTGGGGGGACG. It codes for CASSPSNGRAGGT. The whole CDR3 sequence is CASSPSNGRAGGTQYF.

Worth noting for this clone: The read gets to within 3 residues of the CDR3 end, and the germline J gene fills in the rest. The genes are TRBV19 and TRBJ2-4; D might be TRBD2 (5 bases). Germline assignment: CDR1 LNHDA and CDR2 SQIVND (reference sequence). The CDR3 totals 15 residues. The DNA read from the CDR3 is TGTGCCAGTAGTATCGACGATTGGACTCACTATGGT. As protein: CASSIDDWTHYG. The entire CDR3 is CASSIDDWTHYGQYF.

Of note for this clone: The CDR3 is cut off 3 residues early in the read; its end comes from the germline J gene. The rearrangement links TRBV7-3 to TRBJ2-7; D is perhaps TRBD1 (6 bases). Trimming left V 1 base short and J 5 bases short, with 15 bases between. The CDR3 has 15 residues. The V gene's germline CDR1 is SGHTA and CDR2 FQGTGA. The covered CDR3 bases are TGTGCCAGCAGCTTAAGTAGGACAGTCGTCAACGAG. Amino acid sequence: CASSLSRTVVNE. The entire CDR3 protein reads CASSLSRTVVNEQYF.

A note on this clone: The read ends 3 residues early relative to the CDR3; the germline J gene fills the gap. The chain carries TRBV2 and TRBJ1-4; 9 positions match TRBD1. There are 15 residues in the CDR3. Germline lookup yields CDR1 SNHLY and CDR2 FYNNEI. V dropped 1 base and J dropped 6; count of bases not matched to a gene: 3. The CDR3 here is CASSEGDRVDEKLFF. Partial CDR3 DNA: TGTGCCAGCAGTGAAGGGGACAGGGTGGATGAAAAA. Looking up the rest from reference TRBV2 and TRBJ1-4 gives the full variable domain: EPEVTQTPSHQVTQMGQEVILRCVPISNHLYFYWYRQILGQKVEFLVSFYNNEISEKSEIFDDQFSVERPDGSNFTLKIRSTKLEDSAMYFCASSEGDRVDEKLFFGSGTQLSVL.

In the case of this clone: The CDR3 end is not reached by the read, which stops 3 residues before it; the germline J gene fills it in. The chain is built from TRBV5-4 and TRBJ1-2; maybe TRBD1 (5 bases). Trimming stripped 0 bases from V and 7 bases from J, with 13 bases between. Germline V gene lookup returns CDR1 SGHNT and CDR2 YYREEE (reference sequence). The CDR3 runs to 14 residues. CDR3 DNA, as far as it was read: TGTGCCAGCAGCTTGGCCTCCGGGGGGTTTGGC. The encoded protein is CASSLASGGFG. The entire CDR3 protein is CASSLASGGFGYTF.